Included here is one T cell receptor (beta chain) sequence, with context. These data come from a study of patients and donors after allogeneic stem cell transplantation. TCRdb re-called the RT-PCR reads with MiXCR, one entry per CDR3 protein. The table has about a million distinct CDR3 sequences, 18% seen once. Trimming removed 3 bases at V and 2 bases at J, with 14 bases between. From germline, CDR1 is KGHSH and CDR2 LQKENI. The CDR3 has 15 residues. Material for sequencing was blood, either unsorted or a sorted T cell fraction (not recorded which). The sequence came from a human donor who was either an allogeneic HSCT recipient or a stem cell or donor lymphocyte infusion donor (not recorded which). It is not recorded whose cells these are; they may come from a transplant donor. J is TRBJ2-7 and V is TRBV18; no clear D. CDR3 sequence: CASSPSPGLAYEQYF. The CDR3 DNA is TGTGCCAGCTCACCCTCCCCAGGTTTGGCCTACGAGCAGTACTTC.